This entry lists 25 T cell receptor beta chains sequenced from one sample in a study of response to subunit inactivated influenza vaccine. TCRdb analysed the RT-PCR reads with MiXCR anew, one entry per CDR3 protein. The table includes about 520,000 distinct CDR3 sequences, about 25% detected once. Sequences were derived from CD4+ T cells sorted from PBMCs, sampled 4 to 6 days after vaccination. The receptors shown here come from a man aged 50 to 59 who received an inactivated influenza vaccine.

V usage is TRBV7-8 and J usage is TRBJ1-1; 9 bases align to TRBD1. This CDR3 is built from 13 residues. J lost 4 bases, V lost 7 bases, and 4 bases had no gene match. The V gene's germline CDR1 is SGHVS and CDR2 FQNEAQ. For the CDR3, the DNA is TGTGCCAGCAAACAGGGGGCGGGCACTGAAGCTTTCTTT. This gives the protein CASKQGAGTEAFF. The whole variable domain, remainder taken from reference TRBV7-8 and TRBJ1-1, is GAGVSQSPRYKVAKRGQDVALRCDPISGHVSLFWYQQALGQGPEFLTYFQNEAQLDKSGLPSDRFFAERPEGSVSTLKIQRTQQEDSAVYLCASKQGAGTEAFFGQGTRLTVV.

V is TRBV9 and J is TRBJ2-5; 11 bases are a match to TRBD2. CDR3 length: 15 residues. Trimming cost V 3 bases and J 5 bases; bases outside gene matches: 6. CDR1 SGDLS and CDR2 YYNGEE come from the germline V gene. For the CDR3, the DNA is TGTGCCAGCAGCGGTAGCGGGGGGGCGTGGGAGACCCAGTACTTC. This translates into CASSGSGGAWETQYF. Together with reference TRBV9 and TRBJ2-5, the CDR3 gives the full variable domain: DSGVTQTPKHLITATGQRVTLRCSPRSGDLSVYWYQQSLDQGLQFLIQYYNGEERAKGNILERFSAQQFPDLHSELNLSSLELGDSALYFCASSGSGGAWETQYFGPGTRLLVL.

V usage is TRBV7-8 and J usage is TRBJ1-1; D remains unclear. The germline gives CDR1 SGHVS, CDR2 FQNEAQ. The germline V and J ends were trimmed by 0 bases and 3 bases, with 14 bases remaining between them. The CDR3 spans 16 residues. CDR3 sequence (DNA): TGTGCCAGCAGCTTAGCGACGGGATTAGGCGACACTGAAGCTTTCTTT. This encodes CASSLATGLGDTEAFF.

The rearrangement joins TRBV20-1 to TRBJ1-5; 8 bases map to TRBD1. Per the germline V gene, CDR1 is DFQATT and CDR2 is SNEGSKA (reference sequence). The CDR3 totals 14 residues. Unmatched junction bases numbered 9, after V lost 6 bases and J lost 5 bases. CDR3 nucleotides: TGCAGTGCCCCGGCCGCAGGGGGCGATCAGCCCCAGCATTTT. It yields the protein CSAPAAGGDQPQHF.

This rearrangement joins TRBV11-3 to TRBJ2-5; 7 positions match TRBD1. After removal of 4 bases from V and 4 bases from J, the junction contained 6 bases not matched to a gene. This CDR3 is built from 14 residues. CDR1 is SGHNT and CDR2 is YENEEA in the germline V gene. This CDR3 is CASSSDRDGETQYF. CDR3 in DNA: TGTGCCAGCAGCTCAGACAGGGACGGAGAGACCCAGTACTTC.

The chain employs TRBV10-3 and TRBJ1-5; D possibly corresponds to TRBD1 (5 bases). V dropped 1 base and J dropped 1 base, with 11 bases sitting between them. The CDR3 sequence is 16 residues long. Germline CDR1 reads ENHRY; CDR2 reads SYGVKD. CDR3 nucleotides: TGTGCCATCAGTGAGTTATGGGGGACGAGCAATCAGCCCCAGCATTTT. Its translation is CAISELWGTSNQPQHF.

The V call is TRBV7-9, the J call TRBJ1-4; D uncertain. Germline assignment: CDR1 SEHNR and CDR2 FQNEAQ (reference sequence). CDR3 length: 11 amino acids. V gave up 5 bases and J gave up 8 bases, with 6 bases separating them. The CDR3 spells CASSPREKLFF. The DNA of the CDR3 is TGTGCCAGCAGCCCAAGAGAAAAACTGTTTTTT.

This clonotype was counted many times. V and J are TRBV7-2 and TRBJ2-7, with 8 bases fitting TRBD1. Germline assignment: CDR1 SGHTA and CDR2 FQGNSA. The V gene end was trimmed by 3 bases and the J gene end by 3 bases; junction bases not matched to a gene: 10. The length of the CDR3 is 16 residues. The CDR3 sequence is CASSFSRTGTNYEQYF. CDR3 DNA sequence: TGTGCCAGCAGCTTTTCCCGGACAGGGACCAACTACGAGCAGTACTTC.

The chain is built from TRBV28 and TRBJ2-7; D might be TRBD1 or TRBD2, each matching 5 bases. Trimming took 4 bases from V and 1 from J, leaving 14 bases between them. The CDR3 extends over 15 amino acids. CDR1 is MDHEN and CDR2 is SYDVKM in the germline V gene. CDR3 in amino acids: CASSSGDERSYEQYF. The CDR3 nucleotides are TGTGCCAGCAGTTCCGGGGACGAAAGATCCTACGAGCAGTACTTC.

The chain recombines TRBV6-2 or TRBV6-3 with TRBJ2-7; TRBD2 aligns across 7 bases. The CDR3 is 13 amino acids. The V and J ends lost 4 bases and 3 bases, in that order; junction bases with no gene match: 3. Germline CDR1 is MNHEY and CDR2 is SVGEGT. The CDR3 sequence: CASSWGGNYEQYF. CDR3 in DNA: TGTGCCAGCAGTTGGGGGGGTAACTACGAGCAGTACTTC.

This clonotype has ten or more counts. The gene calls are TRBV10-2 and TRBJ2-2, with D possibly matching TRBD2 (6 bases). The V end was cut by 1 base, the J end by 4 bases, with 10 bases between. Per the germline V gene, CDR1 is WSHSY and CDR2 is SAAADI. The CDR3 length is 15 residues. CDR3 nucleotides: TGCGCCAGCAGTGAGTTAGCGGCTCTCACCGGGGAGCTGTTTTTT. Translating gives CASSELAALTGELFF.

The CDR3 sequence: CASSQEGQPSPGTQYF. In nucleotides, the CDR3 is TGCGCCAGCAGCCAAGAAGGGCAGCCTTCGCCTGGGACCCAGTACTTC. The chain links TRBV4-1 to TRBJ2-5; D call uncertain. Trimming removed 0 bases at V and 7 bases at J, with 18 bases between. The V gene's germline CDR1 is MGHRA and CDR2 YSYEKL. This CDR3 is built from 16 residues.

V usage is TRBV6-2 or TRBV6-3 and J usage is TRBJ2-6; D call uncertain. The CDR3 is made up of 13 amino acids. Germline assignment: CDR1 MNHEY and CDR2 SVGEGT. V lost 11 bases and J 4 bases, leaving 12 bases between the germline ends. CDR3 nucleotides: TGTGCCGCGCGCCATAACGGGGCCAACGTCCTGACTTTC. Translation gives CAARHNGANVLTF.

There are many counts of this clonotype. This sequence joins TRBV5-1 and TRBJ2-7, with 9 bases that match TRBD2. The V and J ends lost 0 bases and 3 bases, in that order; junction bases with no gene match: 10. This CDR3 has 17 residues. Germline loops: CDR1 SGHRS, CDR2 YFSETQ. The CDR3 is CASSLALGLAGSYEQYF. In DNA form, the CDR3 reads TGCGCCAGCAGCTTGGCCCTTGGTCTAGCGGGAAGCTACGAGCAGTACTTC.

The chain recombines TRBV4-3 with TRBJ1-1, with D maybe TRBD1 (5 bases). The CDR3 extends over 13 amino acids. Trimming left V 0 bases short and J 7 bases short, with 9 bases between. The germline CDR1 and CDR2 sequences are LGHNA and YSLEER. The CDR3 nucleotides read TGCGCCAGCAGCCAAGATTGGGACGGTGAAGCTTTCTTT. This gives the protein CASSQDWDGEAFF.

This clonotype was detected a few times. The chain recombines TRBV20-1 with TRBJ2-5; the D gene is possibly TRBD1 (6 bases). Trimming cost V 6 bases and J 0 bases, with 11 bases left between them. Germline CDR1 and CDR2: DFQATT and SNEGSKA (reference sequence). This CDR3 contains 13 residues. The CDR3 here is CSARTVYQETQYF. CDR3 coding DNA: TGCAGTGCCAGGACAGTGTACCAAGAGACCCAGTACTTC.

V usage is TRBV6-2 or TRBV6-3 and J usage is TRBJ2-7; D is perhaps TRBD1 or TRBD2 (5 bases each). The CDR3 runs 13 residues. V was clipped by 5 bases and J by 7 bases, with 15 bases between them. The germline CDR1 and CDR2 sequences are MNHEY and SVGEGT. The CDR3 DNA sequence: TGTGCCAGCAGTGGGGACGGTGGATGGGAGCAGTACTTC. Encoded protein: CASSGDGGWEQYF.

The rearrangement joins TRBV20-1 to TRBJ1-1, with a possible D match to TRBD1 (5 bases). V was trimmed by 5 bases and J by 11 bases, leaving 15 bases between them. Germline V CDR1 and CDR2: DFQATT, SNEGSKA (reference sequence). The CDR3 loop spans 11 amino acids. The CDR3 sequence: CSAGTTVGAFF. CDR3 nucleotide sequence: TGCAGTGCTGGGACTACTGTGGGGGCTTTCTTT.

The chain couples TRBV6-5 to TRBJ2-7; D uncertain. V was pared by 0 bases and J by 8 bases, with 14 bases between. The CDR3 extends over 14 amino acids. The germline gives CDR1 MNHEY, CDR2 SVGAGI. The chain's CDR3 is CASSYSPLVTKQYF. CDR3 DNA: TGTGCCAGCAGTTACTCTCCACTCGTTACGAAGCAGTACTTC.

This clonotype was counted at least ten times. CDR3 nucleotides: TGTGCCAGCAGTTTATTCGCGGGAACTGAAGCTTTCTTT. Protein product: CASSLFAGTEAFF. The V gene is TRBV12-3 or TRBV12-4, the J gene TRBJ1-1; D not resolved. The germline V and J ends were trimmed by 2 bases and 5 bases, with 9 bases remaining between them. The CDR3 runs to 13 residues.

The rearrangement links TRBV6-1 to TRBJ2-2; D remains ambiguous. This CDR3 is built from 15 residues. The germline CDR1 and CDR2 sequences are MNHNS and SASEGT. Trimming took off 7 bases at V and 4 bases at J, with 16 bases between the two ends. The CDR3 here is CASTERYRPTGELFF. Written as DNA, the CDR3 is TGTGCCAGCACCGAACGGTACAGACCCACCGGGGAGCTGTTTTTT.

This clonotype was seen repeatedly, ten times or more. This sequence joins TRBV4-3 and TRBJ2-3; TRBD2 matches 10 bases. With 11 bases clipped from V and 2 bases from J, the junction kept 7 bases outside the gene matches. The germline V gene has CDR1 LGHNA and CDR2 YSLEER. This CDR3 is built from 14 residues. CDR3 in DNA: TGCGCCTCCAGGCTAGCGGGGGACACAGATACGCAGTATTTT. Its protein product is CASRLAGDTDTQYF.

In its sample, this clonotype was seen a few times. The chain recombines TRBV5-1 with TRBJ2-7; 8 bases line up with TRBD1. The CDR3 length is 14 residues. From germline, CDR1 is SGHRS and CDR2 YFSETQ. V gave up 4 bases and J gave up 5 bases; unmatched junction bases: 8. The CDR3 sequence: CASSKDRAGNEQYF. In DNA form, the CDR3 reads TGCGCCAGCAGCAAGGACAGGGCCGGCAACGAGCAGTACTTC.

The chain carries TRBV25-1 and TRBJ1-6; no clear D gene. Per the germline V gene, CDR1 is MGHDK and CDR2 is SYGVNS. There are 14 residues in the CDR3. Trimming pared 3 bases from V and 3 bases from J, leaving 6 bases between. The CDR3 reads CASSEGLYNSPLHF. In nucleotides, the CDR3 is TGTGCCAGCAGTGAGGGTCTCTATAATTCACCCCTCCACTTT.

The genes are TRBV5-6 and TRBJ2-3, with 10 bases lining up with TRBD2. V lost 0 bases, J lost 7 bases, and 8 bases stayed unmatched. The CDR3 has 16 amino acids. CDR1 and CDR2 (germline): SGHDT, YYEEEE. The CDR3 nucleotides read TGTGCCAGCAGCTTGGGTGGGCTAGCGGGGGCCAATACGCAGTATTTT. Translation: CASSLGGLAGANTQYF.